These 25 T cell receptor beta chains were all obtained from the same sample, sequenced in a study of OX40 agonist ivuxolimab in advanced cancers. The method was immunoSEQ multiplex PCR; TCRdb's version includes in-frame clones alone and lacks a portion of them. There are tens of thousands of clones in the sample; more than 70% occur only once, and under 7.5% lies in the top ten. Here the sequenced sample was CD4+ or CD8+ T cells sorted from blood, taken in a trial of the OX40 agonist ivuxolimab. Receptors originate from an adult with an advanced solid tumor such as melanoma, head and neck, liver or kidney cancer.

The gene calls are TRBV30 and TRBJ1-1, with D possibly being TRBD1 (5 bases). Trimming cost V 0 bases and J 4 bases, with 15 bases left between them. Germline V gene lookup returns CDR1 GTSNPN and CDR2 SVGIG (reference sequence). This CDR3 contains 15 residues. This CDR3 is CAWSVRGGWGTEAFF. The CDR3 region has the DNA TGTGCCTGGAGTGTACGCGGGGGGTGGGGCACTGAAGCTTTCTTT.

This rearrangement joins TRBV5-1 to TRBJ2-7; D not certain. Germline CDR1 and CDR2: SGHRS and YFSETQ. CDR3 size: 15 residues. V lost 4 bases and J lost 2, with 16 bases in between. Here the CDR3 reads CASSRAGQRAYEQYF. The CDR3 DNA is TGCGCCAGCAGCCGGGCCGGGCAGCGCGCCTACGAGCAGTACTTC.

The chain recombines TRBV6-5 with TRBJ1-2, with D possibly matching TRBD1 (6 bases). Trimming left V 8 bases short and J 6 bases short, with 13 bases between. In germline, CDR1 is MNHEY, CDR2 SVGAGI. The CDR3 length is 12 residues. The CDR3 reads CASGGGPHGYTF. For the CDR3, the DNA is TGTGCCAGCGGGGGGGGCCCCCATGGCTACACCTTC.

This clone was found once. The chain employs TRBV25-1 and TRBJ2-2; D remains ambiguous. Germline CDR1 MGHDK, CDR2 SYGVNS. The V gene lost 4 bases and the J gene lost 8 bases, with 14 bases spanning the gap. The CDR3 is made up of 14 amino acids. The CDR3 nucleotides are TGTGCCAGCAGTGGAGTCAGTCCCGCGGGGGAGCTGTTTTTT. It is translated as CASSGVSPAGELFF.

The chain carries TRBV2 and TRBJ1-2; D is ambiguous. Trimming cost V 7 bases and J 5 bases, with 8 bases left between them. The V gene's germline CDR1 is SNHLY and CDR2 FYNNEI. This CDR3 contains 11 residues. The CDR3 nucleotides are TGTGCCAGCAATAGGGAGTATGGCTACACCTTC. Residues: CASNREYGYTF.

This clone was picked up one time. This chain joins TRBV5-1 and TRBJ2-3; D gene uncertain. V lost 2 bases and J lost 4, with 14 bases in between. CDR1 and CDR2 from the germline V gene are SGHRS and YFSETQ. The CDR3 extends over 15 amino acids. Here the CDR3 DNA reads TGCGCCAGCAGCTTTGGCGATACCGGTGCAGATACGCAGTATTTT. This encodes CASSFGDTGADTQYF.

The rearrangement uses TRBV19 and TRBJ2-1, with 9 bases matching TRBD2. The ends lost 4 bases at V and 7 bases at J; junction bases unmatched: 5. The length of the CDR3 is 14 residues. Per germline, CDR1 LNHDA and CDR2 SQIVND (reference sequence). Here the CDR3 reads CASSKAGGKNEQFF. Written as DNA, the CDR3 is TGTGCCAGTAGTAAAGCGGGGGGCAAAAATGAGCAGTTCTTC.

This chain uses TRBV2 with TRBJ2-3; D ambiguous. Trimming removed 2 bases at V and 6 bases at J, with 3 bases between. CDR3 length: 11 residues. In germline, CDR1 is SNHLY, CDR2 FYNNEI. CDR3 nucleotides: TGTGCCAGCAGTGAATTCGATACGCAGTATTTT. Its protein product is CASSEFDTQYF.

The V and J genes are TRBV6-6 and TRBJ2-7, with D unresolved. This CDR3 is built from 12 residues. CDR1 MNHNY and CDR2 SVGAGI come from the germline V gene (reference sequence). The V end lost 6 bases, the J end lost 4 bases, and 10 bases lay between the germline ends. The CDR3 here is CASSRSFYEQYF. CDR3 nucleotide sequence: TGTGCCAGCAGCCGGTCCTTTTACGAGCAGTACTTC.

The V call is TRBV30, the J call TRBJ1-1; tentatively, D is TRBD1 (5 bases). Looked up from germline, CDR1 is GTSNPN and CDR2 is SVGIG (reference sequence). The CDR3 consists of 12 residues. Trimming removed 0 bases from V and 11 bases from J, with 13 bases in between. This CDR3 reads CAWSVGRVRAFF. CDR3 nucleotide sequence: TGTGCCTGGAGTGTCGGCAGGGTGCGGGCTTTCTTT.

The gene calls are TRBV25-1 and TRBJ1-1, with D perhaps matching TRBD1 (5 bases). Germline V gene data show CDR1 as MGHDK and CDR2 as SYGVNS. The CDR3 runs 14 residues. Trimming shortened V by 3 bases and J by 1 base, and 9 bases separated the two germline ends. CDR3 nucleotides: TGTGCCAGCAGTGAGGTCAGGGCGAACACTGAAGCTTTCTTT. This gives the protein CASSEVRANTEAFF.

V and J are TRBV7-2 and TRBJ2-1, with D unresolved. Trimming left V 8 bases short and J 3 bases short, with 5 bases between. The CDR3 is 11 residues long. CDR1 is SGHTA, CDR2 FQGNSA, per germline. The CDR3, as DNA: TGTGCCAGCTTAAACTACAATGAGCAGTTCTTC. Its translation: CASLNYNEQFF.

The chain recombines TRBV7-2 with TRBJ2-3; the D is unclear. This CDR3 spans 12 amino acids. Germline V gene sequence: CDR1 SGHTA, CDR2 FQGNSA. V was trimmed by 6 bases and J by 6 bases, leaving 10 bases between them. The CDR3 sequence: CASSPKGDTQYF. The CDR3 DNA reads TGTGCCAGCAGTCCCAAAGGGGATACGCAGTATTTT. Based on the CDR3 plus reference TRBV7-2 and TRBJ2-3, the full variable domain is GAGVSQSPSNKVTEKGKDVELRCDPISGHTALYWYRQSLGQGLEFLIYFQGNSAPDKSGLPSDRFSAERTGGSVSTLTIQRTQQEDSAVYLCASSPKGDTQYFGPGTRLTVL.

The chain uses TRBV13 and TRBJ2-1, with TRBD1 matching over 9 bases. This CDR3 is built from 15 residues. Germline V lookup: CDR1 PRHDT, CDR2 FYEKMQ (reference sequence). The V segment lost 5 bases and the J segment 8 bases; nucleotides outside the gene matches: 10. In nucleotides, the CDR3 is TGTGCCAGCAGCCCAGAGGGGACAGGGAAATATGAGCAGTTCTTC. Encoded protein: CASSPEGTGKYEQFF. The variable domain in full, completed from reference TRBV13 and TRBJ2-1, reads AAGVIQSPRHLIKEKRETATLKCYPIPRHDTVYWYQQGPGQDPQFLISFYEKMQSDKGSIPDRFSAQQFSDYHSELNMSSLELGDSALYFCASSPEGTGKYEQFFGPGTRLTVL.

Turning to this clone: A read error may produce the germline difference seen at one junction end. The gene calls are TRBV2 and TRBJ1-1; possibly TRBD1 for D (6 bases). Germline CDR1 SNHLY, CDR2 FYNNEI. This CDR3 comprises 16 residues. CDR3 loop: CASREVGSGGGLGAFF. Here the CDR3 DNA reads TGTGCCAGCAGGGAAGTCGGATCCGGGGGCGGCCTGGGTGCTTTCTTT.

V usage is TRBV4-2 and J usage is TRBJ1-3; possibly TRBD1 for D (6 bases). The CDR3 runs to 14 residues. Trimming stripped 3 bases from V and 4 bases from J, with 10 bases between. From germline, CDR1 is LGHNA and CDR2 YNFKEQ. In DNA, the CDR3 is TGTGCCAGCAGCCAGGGGGCGGTAGGAAACACCATATATTTT. This encodes CASSQGAVGNTIYF.

The chain employs TRBV9 and TRBJ1-1, with 7 bases identical to TRBD1. The CDR3 totals 16 residues. V was pared by 2 bases and J by 7 bases, with 14 bases of the junction left unmatched. CDR1 and CDR2 (germline): SGDLS, YYNGEE. The CDR3 DNA reads TGTGCCAGCAGCGTGGGGAGGGGGCTTATCCCTCGTGAAGCTTTCTTT. This sequence encodes CASSVGRGLIPREAFF. Full variable domain (outside the CDR3, taken from reference TRBV9 and TRBJ1-1): DSGVTQTPKHLITATGQRVTLRCSPRSGDLSVYWYQQSLDQGLQFLIQYYNGEERAKGNILERFSAQQFPDLHSELNLSSLELGDSALYFCASSVGRGLIPREAFFGQGTRLTVV.

The rearrangement joins TRBV7-9 to TRBJ1-2, with D possibly matching TRBD1 (6 bases). There are 18 residues in the CDR3. Trimming took off 1 base at V and 5 bases at J, with 23 bases between the two ends. Germline CDR1 reads SEHNR; CDR2 reads FQNEAQ (reference sequence). The CDR3, as DNA: TGTGCCAGCAGCTTAGATCCCCCGTGGAAAGAGGGGGGGTATGGCTACACCTTC. It translates to CASSLDPPWKEGGYGYTF.

V usage is TRBV4-1 and J usage is TRBJ1-1; 7 bases align to TRBD1. The CDR3 totals 15 residues. V shed 1 base, J shed 3 bases, and the junction held 5 bases outside the gene matches. The germline V gene encodes CDR1 MGHRA and CDR2 YSYEKL. CDR3 bases: TGCGCCAGCAGCCAAGGGGATAGGGGGCACACTGAAGCTTTCTTT. Protein product: CASSQGDRGHTEAFF.

This rearrangement joins TRBV30 to TRBJ2-3; D tentatively fits TRBD1 or TRBD2 (5 bases each). CDR1 and CDR2 from the germline V gene are GTSNPN and SVGIG (reference sequence). The CDR3 consists of 16 residues. Between the trimmed V and J ends, which lost 4 bases and 0 bases, there was a span of 17 bases. The DNA for the CDR3 is TGTGCCTGGAAATCGTCGGGGCGGACAAGCACAGATACGCAGTATTTT. It translates to CAWKSSGRTSTDTQYF. The variable domain in full, completed from reference TRBV30 and TRBJ2-3, reads SQTIHQWPATLVQPVGSPLSLECTVEGTSNPNLYWYRQAAGRGLQLLFYSVGIGQISSEVPQNLSASRPQDRQFILSSKKLLLSDSGFYLCAWKSSGRTSTDTQYFGPGTRLTVL.

This clone showed up just once. The V call is TRBV11-3, the J call TRBJ2-1; the D gene is possibly TRBD2 (5 bases). The CDR3 is made up of 14 amino acids. Per the germline V gene, CDR1 is SGHNT and CDR2 is YENEEA. Trimming left V 3 bases short and J 12 bases short, with 18 bases between. The CDR3 sequence: CASSFPRTLNGQFF. As DNA, the CDR3 is TGTGCCAGCAGCTTTCCCCGGACTCTTAACGGGCAGTTCTTC.

The chain is built from TRBV21-1 and TRBJ2-7; the D call TRBD2 from the table was never checked on the DNA. TRBV21-1 represents a pseudogene. The CDR3 extends over 18 amino acids. The CDR3 loop is CASSFAGLAGGQRYEQYF. The CDR3 region has the DNA TGTGCCAGCAGTTTCGCGGGTCTAGCGGGCGGACAAAGGTACGAGCAGTACTTC.

The rearrangement links TRBV5-6 to TRBJ2-3; 8 nucleotides match TRBD1. V dropped 3 bases and J dropped 6; count of bases not matched to a gene: 6. This CDR3 is built from 14 residues. Germline lookup yields CDR1 SGHDT and CDR2 YYEEEE. The chain's CDR3 is CASSSKTGADTQYF. The CDR3 DNA sequence: TGTGCCAGCAGCTCAAAGACAGGGGCGGATACGCAGTATTTT.

The V call is TRBV27, the J call TRBJ1-4; D is ambiguous. Germline assignment: CDR1 MNHEY and CDR2 SMNVEV (reference sequence). The CDR3 consists of 16 residues. V was trimmed by 5 bases and J by 0 bases, leaving 13 bases between them. Here the CDR3 reads CASSRNARPTNEKLFF. DNA for the CDR3: TGTGCCAGCAGTCGCAACGCCAGGCCAACTAATGAAAAACTGTTTTTT.

The genes are TRBV20-1 and TRBJ1-6; 10 positions match TRBD1. The CDR3 runs 11 residues. The V gene end was trimmed by 6 bases and the J gene end by 13 bases; junction bases not matched to a gene: 3. Per the germline V gene, CDR1 is DFQATT and CDR2 is SNEGSKA (reference sequence). The CDR3 loop is CSAGTGEPLHF. As DNA, the CDR3 is TGCAGTGCAGGGACAGGGGAGCCCCTCCACTTT.